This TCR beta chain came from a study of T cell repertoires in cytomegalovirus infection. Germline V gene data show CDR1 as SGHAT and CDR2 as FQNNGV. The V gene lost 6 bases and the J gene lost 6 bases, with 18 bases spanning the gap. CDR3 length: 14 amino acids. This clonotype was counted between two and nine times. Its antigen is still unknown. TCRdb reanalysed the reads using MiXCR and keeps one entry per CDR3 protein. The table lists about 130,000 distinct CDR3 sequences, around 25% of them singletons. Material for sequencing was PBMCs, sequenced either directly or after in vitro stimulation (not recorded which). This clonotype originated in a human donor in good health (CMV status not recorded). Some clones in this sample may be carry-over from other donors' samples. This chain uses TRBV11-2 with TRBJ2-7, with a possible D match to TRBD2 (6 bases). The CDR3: CASRSWGLASEQYV. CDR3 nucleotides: TGTGCCAGCAGAAGTTGGGGACTTGCCTCCGAGCAGTACGTC.